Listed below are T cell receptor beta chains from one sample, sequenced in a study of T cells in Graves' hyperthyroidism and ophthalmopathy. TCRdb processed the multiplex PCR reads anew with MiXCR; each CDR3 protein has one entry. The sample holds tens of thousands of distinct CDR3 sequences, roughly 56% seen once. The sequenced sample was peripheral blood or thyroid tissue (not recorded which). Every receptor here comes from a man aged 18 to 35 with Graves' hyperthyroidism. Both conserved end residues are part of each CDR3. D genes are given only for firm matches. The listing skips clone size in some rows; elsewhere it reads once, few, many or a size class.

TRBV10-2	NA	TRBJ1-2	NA	TGCGCCAGCAGGGCTAACTATGGCTACACCTTC	CASRANYGYTF
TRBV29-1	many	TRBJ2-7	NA	TGCAGCGTTTGGGGACGGAACTACGAGCAGTACTTC	CSVWGRNYEQYF
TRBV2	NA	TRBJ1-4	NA	TGTGCCAGCAGAGTAACAGTAACTAATGAAAAACTGTTTTTT	CASRVTVTNEKLFF
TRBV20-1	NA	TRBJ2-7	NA	NA	CSARDFGTGSYEQCF
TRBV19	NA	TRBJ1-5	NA	TGTGCCAGTAGTAAAGGGGGGGCTGGGTATAGCAATCAGCCCCAGCATTTT	CASSKGGAGYSNQPQHF
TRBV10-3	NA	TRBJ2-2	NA	TGTGCCAGCAGCCCAAAAGCGAACACCGGGGAGCTGTTTTTT	CASSPKANTGELFF
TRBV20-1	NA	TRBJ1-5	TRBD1	TGCAGTGCCGGGACAGGGGGAAAATCTAGCAATCAGCCCCAGCATTTT	CSAGTGGKSSNQPQHF
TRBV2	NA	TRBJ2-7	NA	TGTGCCAGCAGTGTGTTAGCGAACTACGAGCAGTACTTC	CASSVLANYEQYF
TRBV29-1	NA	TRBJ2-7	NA	TGCAGCGTTGGGGTACACTCCTACGAGCAGTACTTC	CSVGVHSYEQYF
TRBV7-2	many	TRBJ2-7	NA	TGCGCCAGCAGCTTGGCCGACAGATACGAGCAGTACTTC	CASSLADRYEQYF
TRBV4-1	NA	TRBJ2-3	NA	TGCGCCAGCAGCCAAGGCGGTTTTAGCGCAGATACGCAGTATTTT	CASSQGGFSADTQYF
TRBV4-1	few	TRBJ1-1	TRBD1	TGCGCCAGCAGCATACGGACAGGGGATGAAGCTTTCTTT	CASSIRTGDEAFF
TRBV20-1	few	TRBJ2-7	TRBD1	TGCAGTGCTAGTCGGACAGGGAGAGCCTACGAGCAGTACTTC	CSASRTGRAYEQYF
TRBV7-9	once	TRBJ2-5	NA	TGTGCCAGCAGCTCGACTACTAGCACGAAAGAGACCCAGTACTTC	CASSSTTSTKETQYF
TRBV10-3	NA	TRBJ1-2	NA	TGTGCCATCAGCGGACCGCCTATTGGGCCCTATGGCTACACCTTC	CAISGPPIGPYGYTF
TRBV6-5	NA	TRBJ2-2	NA	TGTGCCAGCAGCTACACCGCCAACAAGGTCACCGGGGAGCTGTTTTTT	CASSYTANKVTGELFF
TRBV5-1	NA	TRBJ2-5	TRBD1	TGCGCCAGCAGTTCCGGGACAGGGGGCGCAGGAGAGACCCAGTACTTC	CASSSGTGGAGETQYF
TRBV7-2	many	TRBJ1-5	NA	TGTGCCAGCAGCGACGCGCCAGGGAGAGGTCAGCCCCAGCATTTT	CASSDAPGRGQPQHF
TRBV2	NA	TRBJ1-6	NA	TGTGCCAGCCAGGAGGCGCATAATTCACCCCTCCACTTT	CASQEAHNSPLHF
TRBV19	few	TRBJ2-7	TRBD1	TGTGCCACCGGGACAGGTCTTGAGCAGTACTTC	CATGTGLEQYF
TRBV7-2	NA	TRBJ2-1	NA	TGTGCCAGCGCCGGTAGTAGGGGCGGAAGTAATGAGCAGTTCTTC	CASAGSRGGSNEQFF
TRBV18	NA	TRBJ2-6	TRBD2	TGTGCCAGCTCACCGACTAGCGGGACCTTCTCTGGGGCCAACGTCCTGACTTTC	CASSPTSGTFSGANVLTF
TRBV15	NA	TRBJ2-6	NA	TGTGCCACCAGCAGAGACCGCTCTGGGGCCAACGTCCTGACTTTC	CATSRDRSGANVLTF
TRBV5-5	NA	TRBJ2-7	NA	TGTGCCAGCAGCCGGACGGTAGGGCAGGAAAACTACGTGCAGCACTTC	CASSRTVGQENYVQHF
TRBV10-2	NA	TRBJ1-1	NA	TGCGCCAGCAGTGTTTGGCTGAACACTGAAGCTCTCTTT	CASSVWLNTEALF
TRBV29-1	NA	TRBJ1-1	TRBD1	TGCAGCGCCCAGGGACAGGGGGTCACTGAAGCTTTCTTT	CSAQGQGVTEAFF
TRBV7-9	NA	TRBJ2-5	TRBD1	TGTGCCAGCAGCGAGACAGGGGGCTGGGAGACCCAGTACTTC	CASSETGGWETQYF
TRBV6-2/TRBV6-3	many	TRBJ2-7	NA	TGTGCCACCAGACGGGCGCAGAACTCCTACGAGCAGTACTTC	CATRRAQNSYEQYF
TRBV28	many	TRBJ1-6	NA	TGTGCCAGCAGTTTAGCGGCTTTAAATTCACCCCTCCACTTT	CASSLAALNSPLHF
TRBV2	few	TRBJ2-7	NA	TGTGCCAGCAGTGACGATTTCGGCGAGCAGTACTTC	CASSDDFGEQYF
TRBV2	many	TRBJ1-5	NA	TGTGCCAGCATTCAGGGGTTTGGGCAGCCCCAGCATTTT	CASIQGFGQPQHF
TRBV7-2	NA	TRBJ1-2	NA	TGTGCCAGCAGCTTAGCCGGGGGGCCAGACTATGGCTACACCTTC	CASSLAGGPDYGYTF
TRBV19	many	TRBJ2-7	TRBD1	TGTGCCAGTAGTCAGGGGGCCGTTTACGAGCAGTACTTC	CASSQGAVYEQYF
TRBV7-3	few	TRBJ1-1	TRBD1	TGTGCCAGCAGCTTAACCGGGACAGCTGAAGCTTTCTTT	CASSLTGTAEAFF
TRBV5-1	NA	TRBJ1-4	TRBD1	TGCGCCAGCAGCTCGACAGGGACAATGATTGGAAAACTGTTTTTT	CASSSTGTMIGKLFF
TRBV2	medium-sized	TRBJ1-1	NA	TGTGCCAGCAGCCAGGGGAGGAGCACTGAAGCTTTCTTT	CASSQGRSTEAFF
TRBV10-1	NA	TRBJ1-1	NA	TGCGCCAGCAGTGAGGGGGGGGCGAACACTGCAGCTTTCTTT	CASSEGGANTAAFF
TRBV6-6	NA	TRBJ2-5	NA	TGTGCCAGCGGGGGGGCCGAGACCCAGTACTTC	CASGGAETQYF
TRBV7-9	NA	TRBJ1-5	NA	TGTGCCAGCAGCTCCGGGCCGGGGGGCAATCAGCCCCAGCATTTT	CASSSGPGGNQPQHF
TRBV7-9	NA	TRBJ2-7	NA	TGTGCCATCAGTGGGGGGACCCTAGCTACCTACGAGCAGTACTTC	CAISGGTLATYEQYF
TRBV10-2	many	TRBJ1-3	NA	TGCGCCAGCATGGGACTGTCCGGATACACCATATATTTT	CASMGLSGYTIYF
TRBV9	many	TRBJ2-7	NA	TGTGCCAGCAGCGTCTCGGGTGGGTCCTACGAGCAGTACTTC	CASSVSGGSYEQYF